This record looks at one T cell receptor (beta chain) sequence and its context. An end of the junction differs from the germline gene, which may be a read error. This entry is derived from a study of blood T cell repertoires in COVID-19. Here immunoSEQ multiplex PCR was the method, and the copy in TCRdb shows in-frame clones only, minus some. The data contain some 50,000 clones, around 82% of them singletons. The CDR3 is 11 residues long. Sample: peripheral blood. The chain carries TRBV5-3 and TRBJ1-1, with 7 bases aligning to TRBD1. TRBV5-3 is placed among ORFs of uncertain function. The receptor was isolated from a woman over 75 with acute or convalescent COVID-19. CDR3 DNA sequence: TGTGCCACGCCGAACCCAGGGGGACCCGTCTTT. Encoded protein: CATPNPGGPVF.